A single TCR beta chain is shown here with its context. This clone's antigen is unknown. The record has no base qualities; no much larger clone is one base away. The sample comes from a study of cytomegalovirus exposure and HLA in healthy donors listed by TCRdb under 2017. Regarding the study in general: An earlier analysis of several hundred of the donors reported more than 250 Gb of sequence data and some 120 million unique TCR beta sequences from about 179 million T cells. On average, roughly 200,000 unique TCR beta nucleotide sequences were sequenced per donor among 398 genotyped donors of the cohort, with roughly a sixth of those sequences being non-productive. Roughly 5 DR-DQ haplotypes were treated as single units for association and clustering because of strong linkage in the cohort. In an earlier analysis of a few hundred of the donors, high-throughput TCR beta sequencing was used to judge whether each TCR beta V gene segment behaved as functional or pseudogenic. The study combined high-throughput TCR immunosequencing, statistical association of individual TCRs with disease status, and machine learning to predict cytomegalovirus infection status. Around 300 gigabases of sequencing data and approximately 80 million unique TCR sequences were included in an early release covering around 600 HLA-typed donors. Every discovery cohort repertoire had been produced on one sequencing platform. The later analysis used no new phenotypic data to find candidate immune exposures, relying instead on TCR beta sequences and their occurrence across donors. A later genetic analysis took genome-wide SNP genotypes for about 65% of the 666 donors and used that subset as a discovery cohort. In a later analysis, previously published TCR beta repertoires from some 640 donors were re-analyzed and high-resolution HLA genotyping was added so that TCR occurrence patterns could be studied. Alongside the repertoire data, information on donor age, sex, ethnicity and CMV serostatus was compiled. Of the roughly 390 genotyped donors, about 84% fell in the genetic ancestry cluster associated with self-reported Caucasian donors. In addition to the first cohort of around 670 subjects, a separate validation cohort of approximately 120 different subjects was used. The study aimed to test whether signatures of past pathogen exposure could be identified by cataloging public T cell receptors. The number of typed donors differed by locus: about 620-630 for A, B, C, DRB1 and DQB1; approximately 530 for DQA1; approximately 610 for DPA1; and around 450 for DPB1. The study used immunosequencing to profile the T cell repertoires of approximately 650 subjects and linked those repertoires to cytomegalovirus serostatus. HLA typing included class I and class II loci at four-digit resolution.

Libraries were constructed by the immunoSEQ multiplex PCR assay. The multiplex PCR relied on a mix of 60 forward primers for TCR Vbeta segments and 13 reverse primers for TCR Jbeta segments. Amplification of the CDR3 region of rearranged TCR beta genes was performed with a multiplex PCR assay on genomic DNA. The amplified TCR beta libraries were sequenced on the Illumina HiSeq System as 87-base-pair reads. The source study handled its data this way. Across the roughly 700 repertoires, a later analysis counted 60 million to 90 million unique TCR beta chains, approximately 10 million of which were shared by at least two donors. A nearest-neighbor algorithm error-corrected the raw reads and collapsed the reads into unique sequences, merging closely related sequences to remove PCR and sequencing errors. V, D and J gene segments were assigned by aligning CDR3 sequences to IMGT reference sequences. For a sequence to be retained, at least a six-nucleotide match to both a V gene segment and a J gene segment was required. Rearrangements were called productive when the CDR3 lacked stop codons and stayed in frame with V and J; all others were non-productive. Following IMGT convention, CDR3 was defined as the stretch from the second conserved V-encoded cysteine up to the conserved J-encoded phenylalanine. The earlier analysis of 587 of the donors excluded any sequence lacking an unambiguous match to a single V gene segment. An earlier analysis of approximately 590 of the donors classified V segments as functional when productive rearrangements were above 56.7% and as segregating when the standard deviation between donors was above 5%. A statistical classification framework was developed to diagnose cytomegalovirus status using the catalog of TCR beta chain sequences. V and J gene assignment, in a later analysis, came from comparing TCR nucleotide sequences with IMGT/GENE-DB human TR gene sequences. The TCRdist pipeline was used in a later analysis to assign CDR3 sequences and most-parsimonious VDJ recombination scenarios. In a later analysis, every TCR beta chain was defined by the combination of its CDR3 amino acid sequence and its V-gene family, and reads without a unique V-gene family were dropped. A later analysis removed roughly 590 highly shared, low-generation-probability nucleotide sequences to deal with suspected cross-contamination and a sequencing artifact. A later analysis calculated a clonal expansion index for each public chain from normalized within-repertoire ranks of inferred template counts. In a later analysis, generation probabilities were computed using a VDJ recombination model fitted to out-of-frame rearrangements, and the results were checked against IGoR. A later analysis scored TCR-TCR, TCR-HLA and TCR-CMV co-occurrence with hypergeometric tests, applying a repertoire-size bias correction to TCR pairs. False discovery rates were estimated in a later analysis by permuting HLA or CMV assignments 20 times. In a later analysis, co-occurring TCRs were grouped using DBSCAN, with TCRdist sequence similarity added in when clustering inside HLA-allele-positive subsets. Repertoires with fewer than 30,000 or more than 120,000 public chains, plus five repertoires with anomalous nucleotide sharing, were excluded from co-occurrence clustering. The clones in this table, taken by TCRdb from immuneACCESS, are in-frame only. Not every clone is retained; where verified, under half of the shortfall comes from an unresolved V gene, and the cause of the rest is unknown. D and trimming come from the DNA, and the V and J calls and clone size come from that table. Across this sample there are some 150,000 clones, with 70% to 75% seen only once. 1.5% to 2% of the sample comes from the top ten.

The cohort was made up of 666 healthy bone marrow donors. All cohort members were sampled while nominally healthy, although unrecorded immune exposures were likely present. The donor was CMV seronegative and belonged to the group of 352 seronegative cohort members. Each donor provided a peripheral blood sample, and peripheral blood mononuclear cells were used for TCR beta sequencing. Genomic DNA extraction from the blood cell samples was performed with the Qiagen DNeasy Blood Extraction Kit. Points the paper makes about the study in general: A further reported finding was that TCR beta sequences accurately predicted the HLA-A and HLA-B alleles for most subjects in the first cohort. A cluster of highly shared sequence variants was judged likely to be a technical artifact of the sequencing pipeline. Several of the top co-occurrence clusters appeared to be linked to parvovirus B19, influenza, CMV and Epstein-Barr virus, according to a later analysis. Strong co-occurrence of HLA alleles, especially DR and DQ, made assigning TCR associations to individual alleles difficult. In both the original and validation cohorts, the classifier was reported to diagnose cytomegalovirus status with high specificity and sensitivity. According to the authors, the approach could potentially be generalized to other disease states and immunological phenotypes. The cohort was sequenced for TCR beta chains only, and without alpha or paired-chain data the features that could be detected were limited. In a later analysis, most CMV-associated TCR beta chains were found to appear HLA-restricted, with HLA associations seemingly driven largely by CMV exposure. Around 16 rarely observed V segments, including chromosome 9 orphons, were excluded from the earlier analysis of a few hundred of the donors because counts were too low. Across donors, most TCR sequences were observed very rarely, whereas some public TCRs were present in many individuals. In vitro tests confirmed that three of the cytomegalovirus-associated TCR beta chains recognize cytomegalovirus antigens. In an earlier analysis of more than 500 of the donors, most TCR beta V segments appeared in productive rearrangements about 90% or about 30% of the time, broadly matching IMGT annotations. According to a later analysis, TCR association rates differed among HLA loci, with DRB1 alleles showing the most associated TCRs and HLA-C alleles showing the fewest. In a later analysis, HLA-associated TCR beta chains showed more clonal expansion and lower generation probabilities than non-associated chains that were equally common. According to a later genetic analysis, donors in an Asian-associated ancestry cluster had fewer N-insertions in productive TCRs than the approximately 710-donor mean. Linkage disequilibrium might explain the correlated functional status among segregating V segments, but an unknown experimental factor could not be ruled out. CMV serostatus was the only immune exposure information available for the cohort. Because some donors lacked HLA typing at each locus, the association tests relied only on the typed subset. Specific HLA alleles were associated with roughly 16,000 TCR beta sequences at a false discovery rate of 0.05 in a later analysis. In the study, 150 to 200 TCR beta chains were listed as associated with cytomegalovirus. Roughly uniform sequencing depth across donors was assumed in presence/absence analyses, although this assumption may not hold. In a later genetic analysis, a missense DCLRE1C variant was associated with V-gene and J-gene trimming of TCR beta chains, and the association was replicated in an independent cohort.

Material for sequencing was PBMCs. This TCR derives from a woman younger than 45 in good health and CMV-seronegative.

The nucleotide sequence is TGTGCCAGCAGTCCGGACGGCGGGCAGACCTACAATGAGCAGTTCTTC. Translated, it gives CASSPDGGQTYNEQFF. The chain employs TRBV5-6 and TRBJ2-1; perhaps TRBD2 is the D gene, with 5 bases matching. Between the V and J ends, shortened by 5 bases and 2 bases respectively, the junction contains 17 bases. Its CDR3 holds 16 amino acids, cysteine through phenylalanine. This entry keeps only the CDR3 DNA: 48 bases, framed from base 1. Sequences SGHDT (CDR1) and YYEEEE (CDR2) are obtained from the germline V gene.